Below, 25 T cell receptor beta chains from the same sample are listed, as sequenced in a study of shared clonotypes between healthy human individuals. The repertoire was sequenced with immunoSEQ multiplex PCR; TCRdb's copy has only in-frame clones and lacks some. Of approximately 500,000 clones listed, less than 85% are singletons. Material: PBMCs. The receptors stem from a woman aged 40-49 years in good health. Some clones in this sample may be carry-over from other donors' samples.

The sample holds many counts of this clone. The rearrangement joins TRBV28 to TRBJ1-4; D gene ambiguous. V lost 3 bases to trimming and J lost 4 bases, with 0 bases between them. The CDR3 is 11 amino acids. CDR1 and CDR2 (germline): MDHEN, SYDVKM. This CDR3 is CASSFNEKLFF. The CDR3 coding sequence is TGTGCCAGCAGTTTTAATGAAAAACTGTTTTTT.

On this clone: This specimen includes other DNA sequences encoding the same CDR3. This sequence joins TRBV7-3 and TRBJ2-2; TRBD1 or TRBD2 may be the D gene (5 bases each). The V gene's germline CDR1 is SGHTA and CDR2 FQGTGA. CDR3 length: 14 amino acids. Trimming took off 6 bases at V and 0 bases at J, with 8 bases between the two ends. The CDR3 coding sequence is TGTGCCAGCAGTAGGGGACCGAACACCGGGGAGCTGTTTTTT. It translates to CASSRGPNTGELFF. The whole variable domain, filled in from reference TRBV7-3 and TRBJ2-2, reads GAGVSQTPSNKVTEKGKYVELRCDPISGHTALYWYRQSLGQGPEFLIYFQGTGAADDSGLPNDRFFAVRPEGSVSTLKIQRTERGDSAVYLCASSRGPNTGELFFGEGSRLTVL.

This chain joins TRBV27 and TRBJ1-4; maybe TRBD1 (5 bases). The V and J ends lost 1 base and 3 bases respectively, with 9 bases between them. The V gene's germline CDR1 is MNHEY and CDR2 SMNVEV (reference sequence). The CDR3 spans 15 residues. The CDR3 coding sequence is TGTGCCAGCAGTTTATGGGGGGAGGCTAATGAAAAACTGTTTTTT. This codes for CASSLWGEANEKLFF.

The chain recombines TRBV5-4 with TRBJ2-1; 7 positions match TRBD1. CDR3 length equals 15 residues. V trimming: 0 bases; J trimming: 5 bases; junction bases outside the gene matches: 5. Looked up from germline, CDR1 is SGHNT and CDR2 is YYREEE (reference sequence). Here the CDR3 DNA reads TGTGCCAGCAGCTTGGACAGGGGAGTCCACAATGAGCAGTTCTTC. Its translation is CASSLDRGVHNEQFF.

A note on this clone: A far larger clone differs by one base, so this is likely a read error. J is TRBJ1-1 and V is TRBV30; 7 bases agree with TRBD1. V trimming: 6 bases; J trimming: 7 bases; junction bases outside the gene matches: 11. Looked up from germline, CDR1 is GTSNPN and CDR2 is SVGIG (reference sequence). The CDR3 length is 13 residues. The DNA for the CDR3 is TGTGCCTGTAACGGACTCAGGGGGTTTGAAGCTTTCTTT. It is translated as CACNGLRGFEAFF.

The rearrangement uses TRBV28 and TRBJ1-2; perhaps TRBD1 as D (5 bases). Between the trimmed V and J ends, which lost 2 bases and 0 bases, there was a span of 13 bases. This CDR3 is built from 16 residues. Looked up from germline, CDR1 is MDHEN and CDR2 is SYDVKM. The CDR3 DNA follows: TGTGCCAGCAGTTTAGCAGGGTCCCTGCCTAACTATGGCTACACCTTC. It yields the protein CASSLAGSLPNYGYTF.

V is TRBV9 and J is TRBJ2-1, with 11 bases lining up with TRBD1. The CDR3 runs to 16 residues. Germline V CDR1 and CDR2: SGDLS, YYNGEE. V lost 0 bases to trimming and J lost 2 bases; unmatched junction nucleotides: 1. The DNA for the CDR3 is TGTGCCAGCAGCGTAGTGGGACAGGGGGCCTACAATGAGCAGTTCTTC. Residues: CASSVVGQGAYNEQFF.

The chain links TRBV10-3 to TRBJ2-3; D unresolved. The CDR3 has 16 amino acids. In germline, CDR1 is ENHRY, CDR2 SYGVKD. V lost 3 bases to trimming and J lost 2 bases, with 15 bases between them. In nucleotides, the CDR3 is TGTGCCATCAGTGACCTCACCACTACTAACACAGATACGCAGTATTTT. This codes for CAISDLTTTNTDTQYF.

With respect to this clone: Other DNA sequences of this sample code for an identical CDR3. This chain joins TRBV7-9 and TRBJ1-2; D not resolved. Per the germline V gene, CDR1 is SEHNR and CDR2 is FQNEAQ (reference sequence). The V gene lost 1 base and the J gene lost 0 bases, with 6 bases spanning the gap. This CDR3 is built from 14 residues. Here the CDR3 reads CASSLGGPNYGYTF. In DNA, the CDR3 is TGTGCCAGCAGCTTAGGTGGCCCTAACTATGGCTACACCTTC.

The rearrangement uses TRBV5-1 and TRBJ1-5; D gene unclear. V dropped 0 bases and J dropped 9 bases, with 10 bases sitting between them. Germline loops: CDR1 SGHRS, CDR2 YFSETQ. The CDR3 sequence is 13 residues long. Here the CDR3 reads CASSLGTEGPQHF. DNA of the CDR3: TGCGCCAGCAGCTTGGGCACTGAGGGGCCCCAGCATTTT.

This clone occurred once. V usage is TRBV19 and J usage is TRBJ2-1; the D gene is possibly TRBD1 (6 bases). CDR3 length equals 16 residues. Trimming stripped 3 bases from V and 4 bases from J, with 16 bases between. Germline V gene data show CDR1 as LNHDA and CDR2 as SQIVND (reference sequence). CDR3 in DNA: TGTGCCAGTAGTATCCCCGCGGTAAGGGGGTACAATGAGCAGTTCTTC. It translates to CASSIPAVRGYNEQFF. Drawing the rest from reference TRBV19 and TRBJ2-1, the complete variable domain is DGGITQSPKYLFRKEGQNVTLSCEQNLNHDAMYWYRQDPGQGLRLIYYSQIVNDFQKGDIAEGYSVSREKKESFPLTVTSAQKNPTAFYLCASSIPAVRGYNEQFFGPGTRLTVL.

The genes are TRBV5-4 and TRBJ2-2; 10 bases fit TRBD2. Germline CDR1 SGHNT, CDR2 YYREEE (reference sequence). The CDR3 is 16 amino acids. V trimming: 4 bases; J trimming: 2 bases; junction bases outside the gene matches: 5. The CDR3 DNA is TGTGCCAGCAGCGGCGGACTAGCGGTCAACACCGGGGAGCTGTTTTTT. It is translated as CASSGGLAVNTGELFF.

This clone was observed a few times. This rearrangement joins TRBV4-2 to TRBJ2-3; TRBD2 matches at 8 bases. Germline V gene lookup returns CDR1 LGHNA and CDR2 YNFKEQ. The CDR3 totals 16 residues. V lost 1 base and J lost 4; bases outside the gene matches: 7. The CDR3 nucleotides read TGTGCCAGCAGCCAAGTCCTCAGCGGGAGTGCAGATACGCAGTATTTT. Its protein product is CASSQVLSGSADTQYF.

The chain has TRBV19 and TRBJ2-3; no definite D call. Trimming removed 2 bases at V and 5 bases at J, with 11 bases between. This CDR3 contains 14 residues. From germline, CDR1 is LNHDA and CDR2 SQIVND (reference sequence). The DNA for the CDR3 is TGTGCCAGTAGTATAACCGGAGTCATAGATACGCAGTATTTT. Its protein is CASSITGVIDTQYF.

V gene TRBV19 combines with J gene TRBJ2-7; TRBD1 matches 9 bases. Germline CDR1 is LNHDA and CDR2 is SQIVND (reference sequence). This CDR3 contains 16 residues. V shed 2 bases, J shed 2 bases, and the junction held 7 bases outside the gene matches. The CDR3 here is CASSITGTGPPYEQYF. Written as DNA, the CDR3 is TGTGCCAGTAGTATAACCGGGACAGGGCCCCCCTACGAGCAGTACTTC.

The chain has TRBV30 and TRBJ1-2, with D hard to call. Germline CDR1 GTSNPN, CDR2 SVGIG (reference sequence). There are 11 residues in the CDR3. Deletions cut 3 bases from V and 4 bases from J, with 6 bases between. This chain's CDR3 is CAWSRTYGYTF. Written as DNA, the CDR3 is TGTGCCTGGAGCAGAACCTATGGCTACACCTTC.

The chain uses TRBV7-3 and TRBJ2-5; D tentatively fits TRBD1 or TRBD2 (5 bases each). Germline V gene sequence: CDR1 SGHTA, CDR2 FQGTGA. V was pared by 5 bases and J by 1 base, with 11 bases between. The CDR3 is 14 residues long. Here the CDR3 reads CASSPTRGQETQYF. The CDR3 DNA follows: TGTGCCAGCAGCCCGACGAGGGGCCAAGAGACCCAGTACTTC.

The chain uses TRBV9 and TRBJ2-1, with D perhaps TRBD1 (6 bases). CDR1 and CDR2 (germline): SGDLS, YYNGEE. The CDR3 extends over 16 amino acids. Trimming cost V 0 bases and J 2 bases, with 12 bases left between them. The CDR3, as DNA: TGTGCCAGCAGCGTAGGGCAGGGGAGCACCTACAATGAGCAGTTCTTC. Its translation: CASSVGQGSTYNEQFF.

This clone was recorded once. V gene TRBV30 combines with J gene TRBJ1-6; no clear D gene. V was trimmed by 2 bases and J by 8 bases, leaving 7 bases between them. The CDR3 contains 12 residues. The germline gives CDR1 GTSNPN, CDR2 SVGIG (reference sequence). The CDR3 nucleotides read TGTGCCTGGAGTTCCAGTCATTCACCCCTCCACTTT. Translation gives CAWSSSHSPLHF.

This chain uses TRBV5-4 with TRBJ2-5; 8 bases map to TRBD1. V trimming: 5 bases; J trimming: 1 base; junction bases outside the gene matches: 10. Germline CDR1 and CDR2: SGHNT and YYREEE (reference sequence). This CDR3 has 16 amino acids. CDR3 region: CASSRLSGTGQETQYF. CDR3 nucleotide sequence: TGTGCCAGCAGTCGGCTTTCCGGGACAGGCCAAGAGACCCAGTACTTC.

The chain employs TRBV18 and TRBJ2-7; 7 bases are a match to TRBD2. The CDR3 runs 15 residues. The ends lost 3 bases at V and 5 bases at J; junction bases unmatched: 10. CDR1 is KGHSH, CDR2 LQKENI, per germline. The DNA for the CDR3 is TGTGCCAGCTCACCTGAGGCGGGGGAGTGGGACGAGCAGTACTTC. Residues: CASSPEAGEWDEQYF.

V usage is TRBV6-5 and J usage is TRBJ2-3; TRBD1 agrees at 10 bases. The junction had 4 bases not matched to a gene; V was cut back by 0 bases and J by 4 bases. This CDR3 comprises 16 residues. CDR1 and CDR2 (germline): MNHEY, SVGAGI. CDR3 sequence: CASSYSGTGVADTQYF. CDR3 in DNA: TGTGCCAGCAGTTACTCCGGGACAGGGGTTGCAGATACGCAGTATTTT.

This clone came up once. V usage is TRBV5-4 and J usage is TRBJ2-1; perhaps TRBD2 as D (6 bases). The germline V gene encodes CDR1 SGHNT and CDR2 YYREEE (reference sequence). The length of the CDR3 is 14 residues. V gave up 2 bases and J gave up 10 bases, with 16 bases separating them. The CDR3 loop is CASSLPGLQSEQFF. CDR3 coding DNA: TGTGCCAGCAGCTTACCGGGACTCCAATCGGAGCAGTTCTTC.

V is TRBV19 and J is TRBJ2-7, with TRBD2 matching over 11 bases. Per germline, CDR1 LNHDA and CDR2 SQIVND (reference sequence). The ends lost 5 bases at V and 3 bases at J; junction bases unmatched: 6. The CDR3 sequence is 15 residues long. The CDR3 region is CASSAGTSGRYEQYF. DNA for the CDR3: TGTGCCAGTAGTGCCGGGACTAGCGGCCGCTACGAGCAGTACTTC.

The chain links TRBV28 to TRBJ2-2; 8 bases line up with TRBD1. The CDR3 covers 15 residues. In germline, CDR1 is MDHEN, CDR2 SYDVKM. V lost 5 bases and J lost 3; bases outside the gene matches: 5. CDR3 bases: TGTGCCAGCAGTCCGACAGGGGCGGACACCGGGGAGCTGTTTTTT. Translating gives CASSPTGADTGELFF.